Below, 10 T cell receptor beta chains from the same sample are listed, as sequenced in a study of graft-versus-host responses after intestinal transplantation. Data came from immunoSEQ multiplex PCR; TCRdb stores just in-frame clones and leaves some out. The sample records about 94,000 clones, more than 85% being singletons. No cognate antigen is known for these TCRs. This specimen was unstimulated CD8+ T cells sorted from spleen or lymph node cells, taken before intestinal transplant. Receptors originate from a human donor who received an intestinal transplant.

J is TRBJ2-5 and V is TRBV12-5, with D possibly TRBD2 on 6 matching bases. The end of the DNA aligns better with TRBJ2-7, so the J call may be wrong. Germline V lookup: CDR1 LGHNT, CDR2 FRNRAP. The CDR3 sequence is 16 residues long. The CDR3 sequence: CASGRPQTSSSYEQYF. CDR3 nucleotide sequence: TGTGCTAGTGGTCGCCCCCAAACTAGCAGCTCCTACGAGCAGTACTTC.

The CDR3 spells CASSLLREGTEAFF. The DNA for the CDR3 is TGTGCCAGCAGTTTACTAAGGGAGGGCACTGAAGCTTTCTTT. This chain connects TRBV28 to TRBJ1-1; no firm D call. Germline V CDR1 and CDR2: MDHEN, SYDVKM. Trimming removed 2 bases at V and 4 bases at J, with 11 bases between. The CDR3 consists of 14 residues.

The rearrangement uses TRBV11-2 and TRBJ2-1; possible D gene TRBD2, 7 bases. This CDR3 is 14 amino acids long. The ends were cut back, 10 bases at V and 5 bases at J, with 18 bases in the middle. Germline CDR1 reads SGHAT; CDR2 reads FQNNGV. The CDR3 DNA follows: TGTGCCACCAGGGGCGGGAGTCCCCACAATGAGCAGTTCTTC. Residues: CATRGGSPHNEQFF.

Here the CDR3 DNA reads TGTGCCAGCAGTTTCTTTGATTTCGAGGGTGACACCGGGGAGCTGTTTTTT. Translated, it gives CASSFFDFEGDTGELFF. The J gene is TRBJ2-2, the V gene TRBV28, with a possible D match to TRBD2 (5 bases). The V end was cut by 3 bases, the J end by 3 bases, with 17 bases between. The CDR3 sequence is 17 residues long. Germline V lookup: CDR1 MDHEN, CDR2 SYDVKM.

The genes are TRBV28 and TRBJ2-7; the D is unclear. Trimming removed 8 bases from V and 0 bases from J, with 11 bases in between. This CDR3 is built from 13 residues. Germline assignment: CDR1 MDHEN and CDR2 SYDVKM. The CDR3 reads CASALLSSYEQYF. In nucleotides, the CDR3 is TGTGCCAGCGCGCTCCTGAGCTCCTACGAGCAGTACTTC.

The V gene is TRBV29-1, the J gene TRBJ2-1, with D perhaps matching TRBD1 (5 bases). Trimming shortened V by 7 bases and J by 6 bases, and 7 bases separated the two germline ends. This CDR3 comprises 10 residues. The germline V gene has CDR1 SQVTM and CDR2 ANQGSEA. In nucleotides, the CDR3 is TGCAGCGGGCAGGGCAATGAGCAGTTCTTC. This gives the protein CSGQGNEQFF.

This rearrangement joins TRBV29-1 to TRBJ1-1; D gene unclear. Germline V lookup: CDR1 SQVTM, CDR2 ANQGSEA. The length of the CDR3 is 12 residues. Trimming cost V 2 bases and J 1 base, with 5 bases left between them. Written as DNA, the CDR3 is TGCAGCGTTGAATGGGCGAACACTGAAGCTTTCTTT. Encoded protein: CSVEWANTEAFF.

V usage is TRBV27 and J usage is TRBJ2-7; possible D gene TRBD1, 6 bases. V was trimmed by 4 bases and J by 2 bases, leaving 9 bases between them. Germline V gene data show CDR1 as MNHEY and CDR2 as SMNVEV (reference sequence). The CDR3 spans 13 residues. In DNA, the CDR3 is TGTGCCAGCAGTTCAACAGGGACCTACGAGCAGTACTTC. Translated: CASSSTGTYEQYF.

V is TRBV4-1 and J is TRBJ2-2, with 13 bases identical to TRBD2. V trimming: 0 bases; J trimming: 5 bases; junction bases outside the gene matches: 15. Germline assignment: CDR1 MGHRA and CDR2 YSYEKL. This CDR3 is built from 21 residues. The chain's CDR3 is CASSQDIPPRTSGSKTGELFF. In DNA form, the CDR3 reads TGCGCCAGCAGCCAAGATATCCCCCCCCGGACTAGCGGGAGTAAAACCGGGGAGCTGTTTTTT.

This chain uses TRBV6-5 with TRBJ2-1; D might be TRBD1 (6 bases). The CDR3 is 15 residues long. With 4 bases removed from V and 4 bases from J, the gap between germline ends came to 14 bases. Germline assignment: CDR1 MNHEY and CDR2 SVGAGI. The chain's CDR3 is CASSFRQDPYNEQFF. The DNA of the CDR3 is TGTGCCAGCAGTTTTCGACAGGACCCTTACAATGAGCAGTTCTTC.